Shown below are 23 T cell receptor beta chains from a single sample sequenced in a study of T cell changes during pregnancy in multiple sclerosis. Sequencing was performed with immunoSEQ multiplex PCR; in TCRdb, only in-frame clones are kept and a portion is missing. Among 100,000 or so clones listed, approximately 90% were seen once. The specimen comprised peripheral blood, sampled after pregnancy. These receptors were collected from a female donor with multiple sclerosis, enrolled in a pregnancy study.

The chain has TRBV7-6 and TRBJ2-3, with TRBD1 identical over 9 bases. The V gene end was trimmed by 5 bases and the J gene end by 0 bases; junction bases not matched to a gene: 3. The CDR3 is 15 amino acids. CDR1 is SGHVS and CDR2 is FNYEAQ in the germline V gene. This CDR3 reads CASSNRGPSTDTQYF. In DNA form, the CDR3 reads TGTGCCAGCAGCAACAGGGGGCCTAGCACAGATACGCAGTATTTT. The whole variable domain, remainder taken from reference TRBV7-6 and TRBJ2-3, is GAGVSQSPRYKVTKRGQDVALRCDPISGHVSLYWYRQALGQGPEFLTYFNYEAQQDKSGLPNDRFSAERPEGSISTLTIQRTEQRDSAMYRCASSNRGPSTDTQYFGPGTRLTVL.

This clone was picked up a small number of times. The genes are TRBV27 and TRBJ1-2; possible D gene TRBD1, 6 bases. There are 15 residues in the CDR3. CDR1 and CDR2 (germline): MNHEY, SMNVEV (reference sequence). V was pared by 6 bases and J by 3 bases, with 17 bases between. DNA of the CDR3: TGTGCCAGCAGAACGATACAGGGAATGGACTATGGCTACACCTTC. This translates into CASRTIQGMDYGYTF.

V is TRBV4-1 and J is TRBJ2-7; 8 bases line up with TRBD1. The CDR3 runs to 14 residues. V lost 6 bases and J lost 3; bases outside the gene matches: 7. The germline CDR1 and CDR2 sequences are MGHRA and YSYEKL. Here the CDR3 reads CASSHGQGRYEQYF. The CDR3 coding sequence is TGCGCCAGCAGTCATGGACAGGGCCGCTACGAGCAGTACTTC.

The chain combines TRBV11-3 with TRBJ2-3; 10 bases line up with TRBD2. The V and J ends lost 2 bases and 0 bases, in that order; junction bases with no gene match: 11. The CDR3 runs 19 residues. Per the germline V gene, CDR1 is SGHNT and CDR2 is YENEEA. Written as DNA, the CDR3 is TGTGCCAGCAGCTTAATATCTGCCGGGACTAGCGAGAGCACAGATACGCAGTATTTT. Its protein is CASSLISAGTSESTDTQYF. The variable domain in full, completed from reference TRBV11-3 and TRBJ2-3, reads EAGVVQSPRYKIIEKKQPVAFWCNPISGHNTLYWYLQNLGQGPELLIRYENEEAVDDSQLPKDRFSAERLKGVDSTLKIQPAELGDSAVYLCASSLISAGTSESTDTQYFGPGTRLTVL.

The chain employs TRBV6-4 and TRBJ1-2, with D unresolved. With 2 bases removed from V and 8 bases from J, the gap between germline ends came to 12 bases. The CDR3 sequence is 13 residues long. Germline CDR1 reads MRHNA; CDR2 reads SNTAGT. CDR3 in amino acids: CASSDVVGGGYTF. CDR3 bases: TGTGCCAGCAGTGACGTTGTTGGCGGGGGCTACACCTTC.

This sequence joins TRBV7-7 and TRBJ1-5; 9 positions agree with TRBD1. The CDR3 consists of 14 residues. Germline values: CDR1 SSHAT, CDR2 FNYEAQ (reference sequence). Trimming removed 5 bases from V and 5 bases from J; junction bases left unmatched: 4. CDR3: CASSKQGADQPQHF. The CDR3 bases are TGTGCCAGCAGCAAACAGGGGGCGGATCAGCCCCAGCATTTT.

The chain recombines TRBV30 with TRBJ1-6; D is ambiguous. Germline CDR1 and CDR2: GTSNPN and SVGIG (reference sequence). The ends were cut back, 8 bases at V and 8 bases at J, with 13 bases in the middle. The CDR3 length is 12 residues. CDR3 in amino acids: CAVGERDSPLHF. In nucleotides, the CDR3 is TGTGCCGTCGGTGAGAGGGATTCACCCCTCCACTTT.

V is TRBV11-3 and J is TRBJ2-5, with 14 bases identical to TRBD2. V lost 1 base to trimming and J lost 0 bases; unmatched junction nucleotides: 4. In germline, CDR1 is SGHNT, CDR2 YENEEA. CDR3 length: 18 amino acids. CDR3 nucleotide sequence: TGTGCCAGCAGCTTAGTGGGACTAGCGGGAGAGTACCAAGAGACCCAGTACTTC. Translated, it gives CASSLVGLAGEYQETQYF.

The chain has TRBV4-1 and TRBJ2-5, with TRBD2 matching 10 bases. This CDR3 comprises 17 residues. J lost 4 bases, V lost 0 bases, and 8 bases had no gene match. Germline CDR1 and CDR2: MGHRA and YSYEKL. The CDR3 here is CASSQDFLAGAAETQYF. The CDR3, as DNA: TGCGCCAGCAGCCAAGACTTCCTAGCGGGGGCCGCAGAGACCCAGTACTTC.

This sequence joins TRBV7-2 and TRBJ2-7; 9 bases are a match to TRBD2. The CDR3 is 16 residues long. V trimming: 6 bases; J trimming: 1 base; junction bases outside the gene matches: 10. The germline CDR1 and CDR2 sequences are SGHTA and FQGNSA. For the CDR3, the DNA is TGTGCCAGCAGACAAATCCGGACTAGCGAATCCTACGAGCAGTACTTC. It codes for CASRQIRTSESYEQYF.

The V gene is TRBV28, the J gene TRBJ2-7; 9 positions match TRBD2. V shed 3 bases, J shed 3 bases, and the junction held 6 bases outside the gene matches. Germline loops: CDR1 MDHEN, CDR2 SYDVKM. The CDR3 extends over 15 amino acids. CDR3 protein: CASSFFGTSNYEQYF. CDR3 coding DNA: TGTGCCAGCAGTTTCTTTGGGACTAGCAACTACGAGCAGTACTTC.

In nucleotides, the CDR3 is TGTGCCAGCAGCCGGGAGCGGGGGTTTCGCCCCTACGAGCAGTACTTC. It translates to CASSRERGFRPYEQYF. The J gene is TRBJ2-7, the V gene TRBV5-6; 8 bases are shared with TRBD2. The CDR3 length is 16 residues. The V and J ends lost 4 bases and 2 bases, in that order; junction bases with no gene match: 11. CDR1 is SGHDT, CDR2 YYEEEE, per germline.

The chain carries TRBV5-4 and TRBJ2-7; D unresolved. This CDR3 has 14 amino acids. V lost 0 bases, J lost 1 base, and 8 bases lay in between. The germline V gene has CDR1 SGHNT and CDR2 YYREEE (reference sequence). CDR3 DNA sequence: TGTGCCAGCAGCTTGGAGGCGGAATCCTACGAGCAGTACTTC. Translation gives CASSLEAESYEQYF.

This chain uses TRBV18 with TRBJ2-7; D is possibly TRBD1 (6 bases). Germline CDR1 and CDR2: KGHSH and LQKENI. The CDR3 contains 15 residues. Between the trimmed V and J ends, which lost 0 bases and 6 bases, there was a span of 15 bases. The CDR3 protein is CASSPPPTDRREQYF. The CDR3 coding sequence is TGTGCCAGCTCACCACCACCGACAGACAGGCGCGAGCAGTACTTC.

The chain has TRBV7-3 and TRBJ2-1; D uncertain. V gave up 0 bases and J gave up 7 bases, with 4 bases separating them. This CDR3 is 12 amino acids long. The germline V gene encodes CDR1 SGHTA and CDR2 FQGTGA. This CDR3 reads CASSLTRNEQFF. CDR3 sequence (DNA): TGTGCCAGCAGCTTAACCCGGAATGAGCAGTTCTTC.

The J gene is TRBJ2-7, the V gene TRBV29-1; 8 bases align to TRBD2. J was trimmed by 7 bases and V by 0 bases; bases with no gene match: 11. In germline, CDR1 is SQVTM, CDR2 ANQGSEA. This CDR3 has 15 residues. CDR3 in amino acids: CSVEDPRGGAGEQYF. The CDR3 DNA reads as TGCAGCGTTGAAGATCCCCGGGGGGGGGCAGGGGAGCAGTACTTC.

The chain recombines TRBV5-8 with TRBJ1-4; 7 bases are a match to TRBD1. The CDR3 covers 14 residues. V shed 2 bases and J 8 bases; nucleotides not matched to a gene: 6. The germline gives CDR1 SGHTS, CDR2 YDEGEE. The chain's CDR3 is CASSFGTEPEKLFF. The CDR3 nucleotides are TGTGCCAGCAGCTTCGGGACAGAACCCGAAAAACTGTTTTTT.

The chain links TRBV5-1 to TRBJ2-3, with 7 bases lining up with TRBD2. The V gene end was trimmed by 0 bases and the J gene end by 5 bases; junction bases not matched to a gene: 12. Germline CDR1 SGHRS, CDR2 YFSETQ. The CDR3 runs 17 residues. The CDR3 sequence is CASSLDRLASGIDTQYF. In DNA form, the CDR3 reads TGCGCCAGCAGCTTGGATCGACTAGCCTCGGGGATAGATACGCAGTATTTT.

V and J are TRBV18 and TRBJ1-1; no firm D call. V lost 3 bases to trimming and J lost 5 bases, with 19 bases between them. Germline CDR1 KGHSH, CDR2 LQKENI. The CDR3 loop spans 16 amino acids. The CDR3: CASSPSVVARRTEAFF. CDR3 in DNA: TGTGCCAGCTCACCCTCGGTAGTTGCTAGGAGGACTGAAGCTTTCTTT.

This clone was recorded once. In DNA, the CDR3 is TGTGCCAGTAGTATGATTACGGGACAGGGATTAACTTCACCCCTCCACTTT. It is translated as CASSMITGQGLTSPLHF. The gene calls are TRBV19 and TRBJ1-6; 9 bases align to TRBD1. The CDR3 totals 17 residues. V was pared by 3 bases and J by 9 bases, with 12 bases of the junction left unmatched. The germline V gene has CDR1 LNHDA and CDR2 SQIVND (reference sequence). Full variable domain (outside the CDR3, taken from reference TRBV19 and TRBJ1-6): DGGITQSPKYLFRKEGQNVTLSCEQNLNHDAMYWYRQDPGQGLRLIYYSQIVNDFQKGDIAEGYSVSREKKESFPLTVTSAQKNPTAFYLCASSMITGQGLTSPLHFGNGTRLTVT.

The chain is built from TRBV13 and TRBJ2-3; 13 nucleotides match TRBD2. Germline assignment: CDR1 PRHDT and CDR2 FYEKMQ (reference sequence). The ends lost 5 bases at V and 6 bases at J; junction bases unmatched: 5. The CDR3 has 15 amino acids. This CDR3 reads CASSHRTSGSDTQYF. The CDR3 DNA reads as TGTGCCAGCAGCCACAGGACTAGCGGGAGTGATACGCAGTATTTT. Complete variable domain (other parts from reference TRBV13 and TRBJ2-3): AAGVIQSPRHLIKEKRETATLKCYPIPRHDTVYWYQQGPGQDPQFLISFYEKMQSDKGSIPDRFSAQQFSDYHSELNMSSLELGDSALYFCASSHRTSGSDTQYFGPGTRLTVL.

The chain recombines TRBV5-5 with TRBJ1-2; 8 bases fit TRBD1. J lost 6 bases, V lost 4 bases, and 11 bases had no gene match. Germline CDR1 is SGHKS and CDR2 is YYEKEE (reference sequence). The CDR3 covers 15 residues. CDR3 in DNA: TGTGCCAGCAGCCTGTTTTCCGGGACAGGCAATGGCTACACCTTC. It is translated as CASSLFSGTGNGYTF.

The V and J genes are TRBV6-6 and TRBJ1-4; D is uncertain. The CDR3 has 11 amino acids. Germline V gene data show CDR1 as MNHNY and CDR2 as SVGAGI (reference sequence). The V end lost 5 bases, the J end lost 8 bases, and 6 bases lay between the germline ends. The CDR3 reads CASSLAEKLFF. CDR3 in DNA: TGTGCCAGCAGTCTCGCGGAAAAACTGTTTTTT.